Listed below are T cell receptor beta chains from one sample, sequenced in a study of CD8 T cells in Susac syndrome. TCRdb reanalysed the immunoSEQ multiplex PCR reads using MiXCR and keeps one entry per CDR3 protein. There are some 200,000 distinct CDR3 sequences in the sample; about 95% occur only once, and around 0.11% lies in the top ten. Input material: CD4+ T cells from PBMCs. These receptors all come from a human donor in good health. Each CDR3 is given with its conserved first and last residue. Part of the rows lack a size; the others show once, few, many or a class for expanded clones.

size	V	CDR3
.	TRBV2	CASSGTGGNTEAFF
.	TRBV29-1	CSVRAGITGGYTF
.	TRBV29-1	CSVQFGGSADTQYF
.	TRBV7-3	CASSAYSGSSYEQYF
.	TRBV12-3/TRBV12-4	CASSLVTTDTQYF
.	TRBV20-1	CSARDHRQSYTEAFF
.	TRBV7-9	CASSFSTSTDTQYF
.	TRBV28	CASSSTLHYGYTF
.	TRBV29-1	CSVSGRPWNEQFF
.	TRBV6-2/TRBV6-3	CASMRTVNQPQHF
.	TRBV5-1	CASSANLHNEQFF
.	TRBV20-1	CSAPTVHNEQFF
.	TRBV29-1	CSVDMRITDTQYF
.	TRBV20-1	CSASPGTSGIGETQYF
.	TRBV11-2	CASSPGRENNEQFF
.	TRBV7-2	CASSLGQGLAETQYF
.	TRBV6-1	CASSPRDRGNTGELFF
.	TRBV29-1	CSVDLQGRTEQFF
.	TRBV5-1	CASSLDRADEQFF
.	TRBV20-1	CSAIRDRDYEQYF
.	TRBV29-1	CSAELRAGARNEQFF
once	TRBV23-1	CARSASGELFF
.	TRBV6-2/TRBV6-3	CASRVDGLPGVETQYF
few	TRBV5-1	CASSDSYEQYF
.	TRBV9	CASSLGLAGRETQYF
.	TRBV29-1	CSVPGLGNNEQFF
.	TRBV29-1	CSVQTSGRSTGELFF
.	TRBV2	CASSSGSRVGELFF
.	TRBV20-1	CSARIQGATNEKLFF
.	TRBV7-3	CASSLFPNQPQHF
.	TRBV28	CASSLFGDRGSYEQYF
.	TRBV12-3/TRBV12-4	CANGLADASSEQYF
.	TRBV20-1	CSASENTGELFF